This T cell receptor (beta chain) was sequenced for a study of OX40 agonist ivuxolimab in advanced cancers. The overall study: Enrolled patients in dose escalation had cancers that were hepatocellular carcinoma, melanoma, renal cell or head and neck cancer.

This clone was found once. The junction had 7 bases not matched to a gene; V was cut back by 4 bases and J by 0 bases. This CDR3 region has 18 residues. From germline, CDR1 is PRHDT and CDR2 FYEKMQ (reference sequence). Sequencing was performed with immunoSEQ multiplex PCR; in TCRdb, only in-frame clones are kept and a portion is missing. Of roughly 53,000 clones listed, about nine tenths are singletons. This sequence was found in an adult with an advanced solid tumor such as melanoma, head and neck, liver or kidney cancer. The rearrangement joins TRBV13 to TRBJ2-3; 13 nucleotides line up with TRBD2. Source: CD4+ or CD8+ T cells sorted from blood, taken in a trial of the OX40 agonist ivuxolimab. Here the CDR3 reads CASSSHGLAGASTDTQYF. DNA for the CDR3: TGTGCCAGCAGCTCACACGGACTAGCGGGAGCAAGCACAGATACGCAGTATTTT.